These T cell receptor beta chains were read from a single sample in a study of post-analysis software for immune sequencing data. TCRdb called the PCR reads again in MiXCR, with one record for every CDR3 protein. The sample contains 450,000 to 700,000 distinct CDR3 sequences, 44% of which appear only once. Sequenced sample: blood. These receptors originate from a girl between 5 and 17 years old with multiple sclerosis. The conserved cysteine and the conserved F or W are not part of the CDR3 here.

V gene: TRBV12-3/TRBV12-4; J gene: TRBJ1-6; CDR3 protein: ASKFGLLGSPLH
V gene: TRBV5-1; J gene: TRBJ2-1; CDR3 protein: ASSPQGTGPYNEQF
V gene: TRBV18; J gene: TRBJ1-1; CDR3 protein: ASSPDRPLVNTEAF
V gene: TRBV6-5; J gene: TRBJ2-7; CDR3 protein: ASSTRGPYEQY
V gene: TRBV6-5; J gene: TRBJ2-1; CDR3 protein: ASSDSGGDEQF
V gene: TRBV7-7; J gene: TRBJ2-1; CDR3 protein: ASGLAGSNEQF
V gene: TRBV4-1; J gene: TRBJ2-1; CDR3 protein: ASTPLAGVYNEQF
V gene: TRBV5-1; J gene: TRBJ1-4; CDR3 protein: ASGQGTNEKLF
V gene: TRBV6-1; J gene: TRBJ2-1; CDR3 protein: ASSERAGEYNEQF
V gene: TRBV7-2; J gene: .; CDR3 protein: ASSRDRGSYNEQY
V gene: TRBV11-2; J gene: TRBJ2-3; CDR3 protein: ASSLEPRSTDTQY
V gene: TRBV3-1; J gene: TRBJ1-5; CDR3 protein: ASSQDKGRGLGDQPQH
V gene: TRBV5-1; J gene: TRBJ2-5; CDR3 protein: ASSLGAAFVETQY
V gene: TRBV12-3/TRBV12-4; J gene: TRBJ2-5; CDR3 protein: ASSSHTGPRQY
V gene: TRBV2; J gene: TRBJ2-3; CDR3 protein: ASARGSTDTQY
V gene: TRBV5-1; J gene: TRBJ2-3; CDR3 protein: ASSLGGTGYTDTQY
V gene: TRBV4-1; J gene: TRBJ2-7; CDR3 protein: ASSHTRGEQY
V gene: TRBV6-4; J gene: TRBJ2-1; CDR3 protein: ASSASSGGYNEQF
V gene: TRBV20-1; J gene: TRBJ1-1; CDR3 protein: SASDTGWRAF
V gene: TRBV4-2; J gene: TRBJ1-2; CDR3 protein: ASSQAGDYGYT
V gene: TRBV10-3; J gene: TRBJ1-2; CDR3 protein: AISEQENYGYT
V gene: TRBV10-3; J gene: TRBJ2-7; CDR3 protein: ATKSSYEQY
V gene: TRBV29-1; J gene: TRBJ1-2; CDR3 protein: SAWDGTANNYGYT
V gene: TRBV5-1; J gene: TRBJ2-5; CDR3 protein: ASSLASGSEETQY
V gene: TRBV7-2; J gene: TRBJ2-6; CDR3 protein: ASSLESGANVLT
V gene: TRBV5-1; J gene: TRBJ1-1; CDR3 protein: ASSLGTVSEAF
V gene: TRBV13; J gene: TRBJ2-7; CDR3 protein: ASSTRTSGAYEQY
V gene: TRBV10-3; J gene: TRBJ1-3; CDR3 protein: AISEDQGNTIY
V gene: TRBV20-1; J gene: TRBJ1-2; CDR3 protein: SAGRAGYT
V gene: TRBV7-3; J gene: TRBJ1-1; CDR3 protein: ASSLGTAAEAF
V gene: TRBV5-1; J gene: TRBJ2-1; CDR3 protein: ATSTGLVYNEQF
V gene: TRBV7-3; J gene: TRBJ2-1; CDR3 protein: ASSYYSGGNEQF
V gene: TRBV29-1; J gene: TRBJ2-5; CDR3 protein: SVEEQVGETQY
V gene: TRBV7-2; J gene: TRBJ2-2; CDR3 protein: ASSFRGPNTGELF
V gene: TRBV9; J gene: TRBJ1-2; CDR3 protein: ASSEGSTNYGYT
V gene: TRBV29-1; J gene: TRBJ1-2; CDR3 protein: SVEEAANYGYT
V gene: TRBV6-5; J gene: TRBJ2-1; CDR3 protein: ASSYGGRFDNEQF
V gene: TRBV24-1; J gene: TRBJ2-3; CDR3 protein: ATSDRRGGRDTQY
V gene: TRBV10-3; J gene: TRBJ2-7; CDR3 protein: AISAASGLYEQY
V gene: TRBV4-1; J gene: TRBJ1-2; CDR3 protein: ASSQGGASYGYT
V gene: TRBV13; J gene: TRBJ2-7; CDR3 protein: ASSFGDYEQY